The sequence of this T cell receptor (beta chain) was determined in a study of T cell repertoires in cytomegalovirus infection (dated by TCRdb to between 2018 and 2021). Study-wide context: The peptide stimulations were aimed at well-studied HLA-B-restricted epitopes as well as recently identified HLA-C-restricted CMV epitopes, whose presentation resists viral immunomodulation. The HLA type of each donor mattered for the analysis, because public TCR beta signatures pointed to carriage of CMV infection along with the matching HLA type. Here is what the overall study found, with its caveats: In the ex vivo response, HLA-C-restricted CMV-specific TCR beta clonotypes were dominant, and in two of eight donors the single most frequent clonotype came from this HLA-C-restricted group. In both this cohort and an independent cohort of some 350 donors, the cumulative frequency of public TCR beta family members distinguished carriers of CMV infection plus the relevant HLA type.

Points on this clonotype: This receptor's antigen is unknown. Per-nucleotide qualities are absent, and no much larger clonotype sits a single base away.

Data came from an Illumina HiSeq 1500. The raw public reads went through TCRdb reprocessing: fastp at Q25, MiXCR clone calling, in-frame beta chains kept. All rows with the same CDR3 protein become a single entry with the most common DNA and genes. The sample yields about 700,000 distinct CDR3 sequences; roughly 30% were counted once. The top ten hold 18% of the sample. The meaning of the sample's treatment or condition label: in vitro stimulation with specific CMV peptide epitopes to enrich CMV-specific T cells. Deletion took 5 bases off V and 6 bases off J, with a span of 8 bases between the germline ends. The germline V gene (reference sequence) yields SEHNR for CDR1 and FQNEAQ for CDR2. Including cysteine and phenylalanine, the CDR3 has 12 amino acids. Just the 36-base CDR3 DNA is kept, in frame starting at base 1.

This specimen consisted of cultured PBMCs, obtained from culture after CMV antigen stimulation. The rearranged segments are TRBV7-9 and TRBJ2-1; TRBD1 is a possible D gene, resting on 6 matching bases. The TCR was taken from a human donor in good health (CMV status not recorded). Some clones in this sample may be carry-over from other donors' samples. CDR3 protein: CASSRQANEQFF. The nucleotides are TGTGCCAGCAGCCGACAGGCCAATGAGCAGTTCTTC.